The entry that follows covers one T cell receptor beta chain sequence. Germline V CDR1 and CDR2: GTSNPN, SVGIG (reference sequence). The CDR3 is 15 residues long. V shed 2 bases and J 3 bases; nucleotides not matched to a gene: 9. The data belong to a study of cytomegalovirus exposure and HLA in healthy donors. The PCR was carried out with 60 Vbeta primers and 13 Jbeta primers. The protocol was immunoSEQ multiplex PCR, while the TCRdb copy is restricted to in-frame clones and leaves out a portion. This listing includes approximately 110,000 clones. This clonotype originated in a man aged 40-49 years in good health and CMV-seronegative. Sequenced: PBMCs. This chain uses TRBV30 with TRBJ2-7, with TRBD2 matching 8 bases. CDR3 region: CAWSPGGTRFYEQYF. The CDR3 nucleotides read TGTGCCTGGAGTCCGGGGGGGACCCGCTTCTACGAGCAGTACTTC.